Listed below are T cell receptor beta chains from one sample, sequenced in a study of cytomegalovirus exposure and HLA in healthy donors. Clones were sequenced by immunoSEQ multiplex PCR, and TCRdb holds only the in-frame ones, with some missing. Of around 96,000 clones in the sample, around four fifths were seen once. The sample taken for sequencing was PBMCs. The origin of the receptors is a man aged 25-45 years in good health and CMV-seropositive. The CDR3 runs from the conserved cysteine through the conserved F or W. The D gene is left open where the match is weak. A clone size is listed for some rows: how often the clone was seen (once, few, many), or a class if it is expanded.

>TRBD2|-|TRBJ2-1|TRBV11-3|15
TGTGCCAGCAGCTTAGACGGGACTACTCCCAATGAGCAGTTCTTC
CASSLDGTTPNEQFF
>-|-|TRBJ2-3|TRBV7-9|12
TGTGCCAGCAGTTCCCTCACAGATACGCAGTATTTT
CASSSLTDTQYF
>-|-|TRBJ1-1|TRBV27|13
TGTGCCAGCAGGCCGAGGGGAGGCACTGAAGCTTTCTTT
CASRPRGGTEAFF
>-|-|TRBJ1-5|TRBV7-9|12
TGTGCCAGCAGCTTTGGCGGACAGCCCCAGCATTTT
CASSFGGQPQHF
>-|-|TRBJ2-5|TRBV6-1|13
TGTGCCAGCAGTCTAATAACGGAAGAGACCCAGTACTTC
CASSLITEETQYF
>TRBD1|-|TRBJ2-7|TRBV18|14
TGTGCCAGCGCCCGGGACAGGGCATTGTACGAGCAGTACTTC
CASARDRALYEQYF
>-|-|TRBJ2-5|TRBV19|11
TGTGCCAGTAGTACCCAGGGGACCCAGTACTTC
CASSTQGTQYF
>-|-|TRBJ2-4|TRBV28|16
TGTGCCAGCAGTTTACGACTAGGTGCAGCCAAAAACATTCAGTACTTC
CASSLRLGAAKNIQYF
>-|few|TRBJ1-2|TRBV14|15
TGTGCCAGCAGCCAAGATCTGCGGCCTAACTATGGCTACACCTTC
CASSQDLRPNYGYTF
>-|-|TRBJ1-2|TRBV6-5|16
TGTGCCAGCAGTTACAGGGGTTCCCTTATTAACTATGGCTACACCTTC
CASSYRGSLINYGYTF
>TRBD2|-|TRBJ2-2|TRBV7-9|16
TGTGCCTACCACGAGACCCAGCGGGGGGTCACCGGGGAGCTGTTTTTT
CAYHETQRGVTGELFF
>TRBD1|-|TRBJ2-1|TRBV6-5|15
TGTGCCAGCAGTTTATCCGGGACAGACTACAATGAGCAGTTCTTC
CASSLSGTDYNEQFF
>TRBD2|-|TRBJ2-1|TRBV9|15
TGTGCCAGCAGCGTATCCGGGGGGGCCGGCAATGAGCAGTTCTTC
CASSVSGGAGNEQFF
>TRBD1|-|TRBJ1-2|TRBV4-2|15
TGTGCCAGCAGCCCCCCGGCCAGGGGGCTTCGGGGCTACACCTTC
CASSPPARGLRGYTF
>-|-|TRBJ2-3|TRBV10-3|14
TGTGCCATCGCCGGGACAACCAGCACAGATACGCAGTATTTT
CAIAGTTSTDTQYF
>-|-|TRBJ1-4|TRBV9|17
TGTGCCAGCAGCCCTACTTTCGTGTTAGAGTCGTTTGAAAAACTGTTTTTT
CASSPTFVLESFEKLFF
>TRBD2|-|TRBJ2-2|TRBV5-4|14
TGTGCCAGCAGCTCCCTAGGACTAGCCGGGGAGCTGTTTTTT
CASSSLGLAGELFF
>-|few|TRBJ2-7|TRBV5-5|13
TGTGCCAGCAGTCCACTAAACAGGGACGAGCAGTACTTC
CASSPLNRDEQYF
>-|-|TRBJ2-2|TRBV7-3|13
TGTGCCAGCAGCTATAGCCCGCCCGGGGAGCTGTTTTTT
CASSYSPPGELFF
>-|-|TRBJ1-2|TRBV11-1|12
TGTGCCAGCAGCTATGACAGCTATGGCTACACCTTC
CASSYDSYGYTF
>-|-|TRBJ2-1|TRBV9|16
TGTGCCAGCAGCGCACAAACGGGGGTACAATACAATGAGCAGTTCTTC
CASSAQTGVQYNEQFF
>-|-|TRBJ2-1|TRBV5-6|14
TGTGCCAGCAGCTTGGCGGGGGTGGACAATGAGCAGTTCTTC
CASSLAGVDNEQFF
>TRBD2|-|TRBJ2-1|TRBV27|15
TGTGCCAGCAGCCGTAGCGGGGGGCGATACAGTGAGCAGTTCTTC
CASSRSGGRYSEQFF
>TRBD2|-|TRBJ2-7|TRBV28|14
TGTGCCAGCAGTCTTACGGGACTAGTCTACGAGCAGTACTTC
CASSLTGLVYEQYF
>TRBD1|-|TRBJ1-2|TRBV5-1|14
TGCGCCAGCAGCTTCCAGGACAGGATCTATGGCTACACCTTC
CASSFQDRIYGYTF
>-|-|TRBJ2-7|TRBV7-2|19
TGTGCCAGCAGCTTAGCGTCATCCGGGCCAGGGCCCTCCCCTTGGGAGCAGTACTTC
CASSLASSGPGPSPWEQYF
>-|-|TRBJ2-3|TRBV19|15
TGTGCCAGTAAAGGGACACCCAAAGCTCCAGATACGCAGTATTTT
CASKGTPKAPDTQYF
>TRBD2|-|TRBJ2-3|TRBV19|16
TGTGCCAGGAACCGGGGGGTCAGTCCTAGCACAGATACGCAGTATTTT
CARNRGVSPSTDTQYF
>TRBD1|-|TRBJ2-5|TRBV4-3|16
TGCGCCAGCAGCCAAGAGGGGACAGGGGGCGAAGAGACCCAGTACTTC
CASSQEGTGGEETQYF
>TRBD1|-|TRBJ2-5|TRBV11-2|15
TGTGCCAGCAGCTTAGGGGACAGGGATATTGAGACCCAGTACTTC
CASSLGDRDIETQYF
>-|-|TRBJ1-2|TRBV6-1|13
TGTGCCAGCAGTGAAAGAGGGAACTATGGCTACACCTTC
CASSERGNYGYTF
>TRBD2|-|TRBJ2-1|TRBV4-2|19
TGTGCCAGCAGCCAAGATGGAGGTGGTGCGGGGGGAGCCTACAATGAGCAGTTCTTC
CASSQDGGGAGGAYNEQFF
>-|-|TRBJ2-7|TRBV29-1|13
TGCAGCGTACTCTCTGACAGCTCCTACGAGCAGTACTTC
CSVLSDSSYEQYF
>-|few|TRBJ2-3|TRBV10-3|13
TGTGCCATCAGTGAGTCGACTGCAGATACGCAGTATTTT
CAISESTADTQYF